The T cell receptor (beta chain) under discussion was sequenced for a study of shared clonotypes between healthy human individuals. General study points: Donors were few, which limited the genetic and exposure-history diversity represented. Measured sharing among donors was expected to vary with sequencing depth.

As for this clone: Its target is unknown.

Amplification in unsorted PBMC replicate PCRs started from around 0.3 ug DNA, which equals 28,000 or so T cell genomes. Some clones are missing from TCRdb's copy, which holds only in-frame ones; the method was immunoSEQ multiplex PCR. The table records 500,000 to 650,000 clones, around three quarters of them present only once. This clonotype was sampled from a woman aged 40 to 50 in good health. Some clones in this sample may be carry-over from other donors' samples. The sample taken for sequencing was PBMCs.

Written as DNA, the CDR3 is TGTGCCAGCAGCCATAATACAGGGGTGGGCGGCTACACCTTC. Its protein product is CASSHNTGVGGYTF. V usage is TRBV4-2 and J usage is TRBJ1-2, with 7 bases aligning to TRBD1. Trimming cost V 3 bases and J 8 bases; bases outside gene matches: 9. Germline CDR1 and CDR2: LGHNA and YNFKEQ. The length of the CDR3 is 14 residues.